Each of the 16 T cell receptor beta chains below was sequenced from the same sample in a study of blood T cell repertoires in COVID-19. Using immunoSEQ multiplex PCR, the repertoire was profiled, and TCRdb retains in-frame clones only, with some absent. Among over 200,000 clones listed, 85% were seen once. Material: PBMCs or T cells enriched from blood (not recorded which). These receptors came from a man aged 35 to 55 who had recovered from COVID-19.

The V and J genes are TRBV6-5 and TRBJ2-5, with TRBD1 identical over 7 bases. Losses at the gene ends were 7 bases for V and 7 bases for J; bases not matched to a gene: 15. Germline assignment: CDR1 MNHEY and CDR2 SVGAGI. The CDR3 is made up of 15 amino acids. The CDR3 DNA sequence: TGTGCCAGCACGGACGTGGGACAGACGTCACGGACCCAGTACTTC. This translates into CASTDVGQTSRTQYF.

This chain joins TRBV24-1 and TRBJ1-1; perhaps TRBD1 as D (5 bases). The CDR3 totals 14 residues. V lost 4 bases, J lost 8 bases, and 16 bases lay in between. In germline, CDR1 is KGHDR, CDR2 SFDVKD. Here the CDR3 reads CATSESGTRGEAFF. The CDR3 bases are TGTGCCACCAGTGAAAGCGGGACCCGTGGGGAAGCTTTCTTT.

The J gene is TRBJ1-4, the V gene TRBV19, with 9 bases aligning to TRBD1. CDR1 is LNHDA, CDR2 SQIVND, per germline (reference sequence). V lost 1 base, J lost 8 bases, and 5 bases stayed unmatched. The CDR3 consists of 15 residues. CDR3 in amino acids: CASSIGGQGNEKLFF. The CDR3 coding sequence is TGTGCCAGTAGTATAGGGGGACAGGGAAACGAAAAACTGTTTTTT.

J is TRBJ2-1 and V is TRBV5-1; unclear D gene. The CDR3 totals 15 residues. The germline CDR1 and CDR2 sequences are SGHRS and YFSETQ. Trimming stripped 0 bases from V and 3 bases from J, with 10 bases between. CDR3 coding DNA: TGCGCCAGCAGCTTGGAGCCGAGCTTCTACAATGAGCAGTTCTTC. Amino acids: CASSLEPSFYNEQFF.

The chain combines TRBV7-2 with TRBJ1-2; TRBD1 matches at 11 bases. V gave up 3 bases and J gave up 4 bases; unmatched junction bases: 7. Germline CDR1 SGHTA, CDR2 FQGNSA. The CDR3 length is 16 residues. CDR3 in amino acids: CASSFRTGGITYGYTF. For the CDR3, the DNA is TGTGCCAGCAGCTTTAGGACAGGGGGCATTACCTATGGCTACACCTTC.

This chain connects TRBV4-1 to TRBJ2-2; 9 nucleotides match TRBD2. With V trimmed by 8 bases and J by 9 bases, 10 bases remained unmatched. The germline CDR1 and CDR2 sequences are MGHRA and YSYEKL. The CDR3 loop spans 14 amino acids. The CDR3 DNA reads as TGCGCCAGCCGGCAGGCGGGAGGGCCGAGGGAGCTGTTTTTT. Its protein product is CASRQAGGPRELFF.

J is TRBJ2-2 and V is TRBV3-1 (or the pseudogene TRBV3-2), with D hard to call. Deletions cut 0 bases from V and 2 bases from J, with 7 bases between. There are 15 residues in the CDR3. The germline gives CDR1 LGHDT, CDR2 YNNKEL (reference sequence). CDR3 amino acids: CASSQEAANTGELFF. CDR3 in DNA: TGTGCCAGCAGCCAAGAGGCGGCAAACACCGGGGAGCTGTTTTTT.

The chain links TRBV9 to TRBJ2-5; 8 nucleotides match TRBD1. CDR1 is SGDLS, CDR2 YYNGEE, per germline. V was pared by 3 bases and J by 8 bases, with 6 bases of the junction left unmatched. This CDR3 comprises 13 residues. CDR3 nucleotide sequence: TGTGCCAGCAGCGCCGGGACAGGCAACACCCAGTACTTC. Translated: CASSAGTGNTQYF.

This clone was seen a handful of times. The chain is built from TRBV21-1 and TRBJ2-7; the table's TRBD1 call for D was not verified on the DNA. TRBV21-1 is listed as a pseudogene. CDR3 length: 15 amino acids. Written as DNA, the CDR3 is TGTGCCAGCAGCAAAGATGGCAGGGTACTCTACGAGCAGTACTTC. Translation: CASSKDGRVLYEQYF.

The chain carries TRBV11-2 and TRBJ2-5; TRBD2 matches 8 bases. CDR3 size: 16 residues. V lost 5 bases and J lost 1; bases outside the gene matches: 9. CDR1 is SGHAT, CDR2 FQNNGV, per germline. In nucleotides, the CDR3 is TGTGCCAGCAGCCCGACGGGTAGCGGGATCCAAGAGACCCAGTACTTC. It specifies CASSPTGSGIQETQYF.

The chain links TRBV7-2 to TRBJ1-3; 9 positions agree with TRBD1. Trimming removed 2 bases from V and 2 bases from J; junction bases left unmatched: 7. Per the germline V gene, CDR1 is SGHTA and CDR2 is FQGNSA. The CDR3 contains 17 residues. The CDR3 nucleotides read TGTGCCAGCAGCTTAAGGGGACAGGGAAGTGCTGGAAACACCATATATTTT. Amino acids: CASSLRGQGSAGNTIYF.

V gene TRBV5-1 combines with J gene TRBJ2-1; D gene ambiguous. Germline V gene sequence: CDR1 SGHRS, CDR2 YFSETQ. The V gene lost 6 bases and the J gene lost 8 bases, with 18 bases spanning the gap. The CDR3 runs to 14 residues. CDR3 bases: TGCGCCAGCAAGCTAGAATCGTACATCGATGAGCAGTTCTTC. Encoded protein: CASKLESYIDEQFF. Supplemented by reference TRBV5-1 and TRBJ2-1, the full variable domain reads KAGVTQTPRYLIKTRGQQVTLSCSPISGHRSVSWYQQTPGQGLQFLFEYFSETQRNKGNFPGRFSGRQFSNSRSEMNVSTLELGDSALYLCASKLESYIDEQFFGPGTRLTVL.

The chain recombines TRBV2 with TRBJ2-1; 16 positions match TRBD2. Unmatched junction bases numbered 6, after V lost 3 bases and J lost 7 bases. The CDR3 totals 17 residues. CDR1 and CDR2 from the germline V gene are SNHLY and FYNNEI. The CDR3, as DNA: TGTGCCAGCAGTGATGGGACTAGCGGGAGGGCCTCAAATGAGCAGTTCTTC. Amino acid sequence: CASSDGTSGRASNEQFF. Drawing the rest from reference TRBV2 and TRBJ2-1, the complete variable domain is EPEVTQTPSHQVTQMGQEVILRCVPISNHLYFYWYRQILGQKVEFLVSFYNNEISEKSEIFDDQFSVERPDGSNFTLKIRSTKLEDSAMYFCASSDGTSGRASNEQFFGPGTRLTVL.

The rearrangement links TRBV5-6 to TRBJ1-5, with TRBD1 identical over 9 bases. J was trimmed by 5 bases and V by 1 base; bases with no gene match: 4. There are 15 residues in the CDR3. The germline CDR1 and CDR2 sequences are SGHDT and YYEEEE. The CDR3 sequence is CASSLWDRVHQPQHF. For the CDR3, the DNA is TGTGCCAGCAGCTTGTGGGACAGGGTCCATCAGCCCCAGCATTTT.

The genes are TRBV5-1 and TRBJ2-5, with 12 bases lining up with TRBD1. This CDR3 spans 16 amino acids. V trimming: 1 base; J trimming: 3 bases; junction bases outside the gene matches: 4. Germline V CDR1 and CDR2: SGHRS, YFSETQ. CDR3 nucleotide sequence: TGCGCCAGCAGCTTGAGAGGGACAGGGGGCAAAGAGACCCAGTACTTC. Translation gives CASSLRGTGGKETQYF.

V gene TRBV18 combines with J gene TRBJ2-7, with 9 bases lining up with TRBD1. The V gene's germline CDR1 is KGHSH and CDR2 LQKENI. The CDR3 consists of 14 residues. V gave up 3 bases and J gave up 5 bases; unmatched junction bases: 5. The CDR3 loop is CASSPGQGVDEQYF. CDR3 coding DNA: TGTGCCAGCTCACCGGGACAGGGAGTGGACGAGCAGTACTTC.